The rows below give T cell receptor beta chains drawn from one sample of a study of OX40 agonist ivuxolimab in advanced cancers. Libraries were prepared by immunoSEQ multiplex PCR; TCRdb keeps only in-frame clonotypes and omits some of them. The table has roughly 7,000 clones, under 85% seen once. The sample in question was CD4+ or CD8+ T cells sorted from blood, obtained in a trial of the OX40 agonist ivuxolimab. These receptor sequences come from an adult with an advanced solid tumor such as melanoma, head and neck, liver or kidney cancer. CDR3s include the opening cysteine and the closing phenylalanine or tryptophan. The order of the fields is V gene, CDR3 length, J gene, clone size, D gene, CDR3 protein, CDR3 DNA. The D gene is left open where the match is weak. Size is stated for part of the rows, as once, few or many counts, or as a class when the clone is expanded.

V: TRBV5-4; length: 14; J: TRBJ2-7; size: NA; D: NA; CDR3: CASSLGGQDYEQYF; DNA: TGTGCCAGCAGCTTGGGGGGACAAGACTACGAGCAGTACTTC
V: TRBV30; length: 13; J: TRBJ1-1; size: NA; D: TRBD1; CDR3: CALKTGGHTEAFF; DNA: TGTGCCTTAAAGACAGGGGGGCACACTGAAGCTTTCTTT
V: TRBV19; length: 13; J: TRBJ1-2; size: NA; D: NA; CDR3: CATSPGFGYGYTF; DNA: TGTGCCACTTCCCCGGGGTTTGGATATGGCTACACCTTC
V: TRBV5-4; length: 19; J: TRBJ1-2; size: NA; D: TRBD1; CDR3: CASSGLGKGQANFNYGYTF; DNA: TGTGCCAGCAGCGGCCTTGGTAAAGGACAGGCCAACTTTAACTATGGCTACACCTTC
V: TRBV10-3; length: 15; J: TRBJ2-7; size: once; D: TRBD1; CDR3: CAISDPGTVLGEQYF; DNA: TGTGCCATCAGTGATCCCGGGACAGTCCTAGGCGAGCAGTACTTC
V: TRBV27; length: 15; J: TRBJ2-7; size: once; D: TRBD2; CDR3: CASSEVAGGSYEQYF; DNA: TGTGCCAGCAGTGAAGTAGCGGGAGGGTCTTACGAGCAGTACTTC
V: TRBV7-6; length: 14; J: TRBJ2-7; size: once; D: TRBD1; CDR3: CASSLGTGSYEQYF; DNA: TGTGCCAGCAGCTTAGGGACAGGGTCGTACGAGCAGTACTTC
V: TRBV5-6; length: 14; J: TRBJ2-7; size: NA; D: NA; CDR3: CASSLEQASYEQYF; DNA: TGTGCCAGCAGCTTGGAACAGGCTTCCTACGAGCAGTACTTC
V: TRBV5-4; length: 15; J: TRBJ2-3; size: once; D: TRBD2; CDR3: CASSLRGGPTDTQYF; DNA: TGTGCCAGCAGCTTGCGCGGGGGGCCCACAGATACGCAGTATTTT
V: TRBV11-2; length: 15; J: TRBJ2-3; size: NA; D: NA; CDR3: CASSLWGASTDTQYF; DNA: TGTGCCAGCAGCTTATGGGGGGCCAGCACAGATACGCAGTATTTT
V: TRBV28; length: 16; J: TRBJ1-1; size: NA; D: TRBD1; CDR3: CASSWDREKLNTEAFF; DNA: TGTGCCAGCAGTTGGGACAGGGAAAAGTTGAACACTGAAGCTTTCTTT
V: TRBV13; length: 16; J: TRBJ2-3; size: NA; D: TRBD2; CDR3: CASSPRLAGGLDTQYF; DNA: TGTGCCAGCAGCCCTCGTCTAGCGGGGGGCCTCGATACGCAGTATTTT
V: TRBV6-1; length: 15; J: TRBJ2-7; size: NA; D: TRBD1; CDR3: CASSVGTGGFGEQYF; DNA: TGTGCCAGCAGTGTCGGGACAGGGGGGTTCGGCGAGCAGTACTTC
V: TRBV29-1; length: 13; J: TRBJ1-2; size: few; D: NA; CDR3: CSVKQHPNYGYTF; DNA: TGCAGCGTGAAACAGCATCCTAACTATGGCTACACCTTC
V: TRBV7-6; length: 15; J: TRBJ2-7; size: NA; D: TRBD2; CDR3: CASSPWTSGSREQYF; DNA: TGTGCCAGCAGCCCCTGGACTAGCGGAAGTCGCGAGCAGTACTTC
V: TRBV9; length: 15; J: TRBJ1-5; size: few; D: TRBD1; CDR3: CASSVTGTDNQPQHF; DNA: TGTGCCAGCAGCGTAACCGGGACAGATAATCAGCCCCAGCATTTT
V: TRBV28; length: 20; J: TRBJ2-1; size: NA; D: TRBD1; CDR3: CASSLFLLTGAAYSDNEQFF; DNA: TGTGCCAGCAGTTTGTTTCTCTTAACAGGGGCCGCTTACTCTGACAATGAGCAGTTCTTC
V: TRBV7-9; length: 12; J: TRBJ2-3; size: medium-sized; D: NA; CDR3: CASSLGLNTQYF; DNA: TGTGCCAGCAGCTTGGGGCTTAATACGCAGTATTTT
V: TRBV6-5; length: 15; J: TRBJ2-7; size: NA; D: NA; CDR3: CASSYSGVISYEQYF; DNA: TGTGCCAGCAGTTACTCGGGGGTAATCTCCTACGAGCAGTACTTC
V: TRBV6-5; length: 11; J: TRBJ2-1; size: NA; D: NA; CDR3: CASRKGLEQFF; DNA: TGTGCCAGCAGAAAGGGCCTAGAGCAGTTCTTC
V: TRBV6-6; length: 12; J: TRBJ2-7; size: medium-sized; D: NA; CDR3: CASSYSRHEQYF; DNA: TGTGCCAGCAGTTACTCGAGGCACGAGCAGTACTTC
V: TRBV20-1; length: 11; J: TRBJ1-2; size: NA; D: NA; CDR3: CSARPSYGYTF; DNA: TGCAGTGCTAGACCTTCCTATGGCTACACCTTC
V: TRBV9; length: 15; J: TRBJ1-4; size: once; D: TRBD1; CDR3: CASSAGQGPNEKLFF; DNA: TGTGCCAGCAGCGCGGGACAGGGACCCAATGAAAAACTGTTTTTT
V: TRBV28; length: 16; J: TRBJ1-6; size: few; D: NA; CDR3: CASTKSGTPDVSPLHF; DNA: TGTGCCAGCACCAAATCCGGGACACCCGACGTTTCACCCCTCCACTTT
V: TRBV11-2; length: 16; J: TRBJ1-1; size: NA; D: NA; CDR3: CASSLDGEGTNTEAFF; DNA: TGTGCCAGCAGCTTAGATGGGGAGGGGACGAACACTGAAGCTTTCTTT
V: TRBV27; length: 13; J: TRBJ2-3; size: NA; D: TRBD2; CDR3: CASSAGGTDTQYF; DNA: TGTGCCAGCTCAGCGGGGGGCACAGATACGCAGTATTTT
V: TRBV9; length: 14; J: TRBJ2-7; size: NA; D: TRBD1; CDR3: CASSFGQGSYEQYF; DNA: TGTGCCAGCAGCTTCGGACAGGGAAGCTACGAGCAGTACTTC
V: TRBV9; length: 15; J: TRBJ1-5; size: NA; D: NA; CDR3: CASSGGGGSNQPQHF; DNA: TGTGCCAGCAGCGGGGGAGGGGGTAGCAATCAGCCCCAGCATTTT
V: TRBV7-9; length: 15; J: TRBJ1-1; size: NA; D: NA; CDR3: CASTLLGARNTEAFF; DNA: TGTGCCAGCACCCTTTTGGGGGCAAGGAACACTGAAGCTTTCTTT